The 15 T cell receptor beta chains below all came from one sample that was sequenced in a study of technical replicates of blood from a handful of donors. The data were produced by immunoSEQ multiplex PCR, yet TCRdb's version contains in-frame clones alone and is incomplete. The table lists more than 65,000 clones, nearly 98% of them singletons, with almost 0.3% in the top ten. The sequencing sample was made of T cells isolated from PBMCs. The receptors here all came from a human donor in good health.

The J gene is TRBJ2-2, the V gene TRBV11-3; D not certain. The germline V and J ends were trimmed by 5 bases and 6 bases, with 10 bases remaining between them. The CDR3 totals 13 residues. From germline, CDR1 is SGHNT and CDR2 YENEEA. CDR3 residues: CASSRLGPGELFF. CDR3 nucleotide sequence: TGTGCCAGCAGCCGGCTGGGCCCCGGGGAGCTGTTTTTT.

The rearrangement uses TRBV21-1 and TRBJ1-5; TRBD1 is taken as the D call from the table, unchecked against the DNA. TRBV21-1 is classified as a pseudogene. CDR3 length equals 16 residues. The DNA for the CDR3 is TGTGCCAGCAGCGATCAGAACAGGGTATCAGGTCAGCCCCAGCATTTT. It is translated as CASSDQNRVSGQPQHF.

The rearrangement uses TRBV4-2 and TRBJ2-7, with TRBD2 identical over 16 bases. The CDR3 is 16 amino acids. Looked up from germline, CDR1 is LGHNA and CDR2 is YNFKEQ. V lost 3 bases and J lost 5; bases outside the gene matches: 4. CDR3 nucleotide sequence: TGTGCCAGCAGCCAGGGACTAGCGGGAGGGCCCCACGAGCAGTACTTC. Translated: CASSQGLAGGPHEQYF.

The V and J genes are TRBV27 and TRBJ2-5, with TRBD2 identical over 10 bases. The CDR3 is 17 amino acids. Per the germline V gene, CDR1 is MNHEY and CDR2 is SMNVEV (reference sequence). V gave up 4 bases and J gave up 4 bases; unmatched junction bases: 12. The CDR3, as DNA: TGTGCCAGCAGTTCCTTAACGCTAGCGGGAGAGGGAGAGACCCAGTACTTC. Its translation: CASSSLTLAGEGETQYF.

The rearrangement uses TRBV30 and TRBJ2-7; TRBD2 might be the D (6 bases). The CDR3 consists of 13 residues. V was cut by 1 base and J by 7 bases, with 14 bases left in between. The germline CDR1 and CDR2 sequences are GTSNPN and SVGIG (reference sequence). The CDR3 DNA reads TGTGCCTGGAGTGGCCTAGCGACGGGGGAGCAGTACTTC. Its translation is CAWSGLATGEQYF.

V is TRBV11-2 and J is TRBJ1-2, with TRBD1 as a possible D gene (5 bases). Trimming took 3 bases from V and 5 from J, leaving 7 bases between them. CDR3 size: 12 residues. Germline CDR1 and CDR2: SGHAT and FQNNGV. The CDR3 DNA reads TGTGCCAGCAGCTTGGGGGGGTATGGCTACACCTTC. The encoded protein is CASSLGGYGYTF.

This chain connects TRBV10-2 to TRBJ1-5, with 8 positions matching TRBD1. Germline CDR1 WSHSY, CDR2 SAAADI. The junction had 9 bases not matched to a gene; V was cut back by 4 bases and J by 7 bases. The CDR3 length is 15 residues. The CDR3 sequence: CASSVEQGGQQPQHF. The CDR3 DNA follows: TGCGCCAGCAGTGTGGAACAGGGGGGTCAACAGCCCCAGCATTTT.

This chain uses TRBV19 with TRBJ2-3; no clear D gene. In germline, CDR1 is LNHDA, CDR2 SQIVND (reference sequence). CDR3 size: 12 residues. With 6 bases removed from V and 5 bases from J, the gap between germline ends came to 9 bases. The CDR3 reads CASSSLRDTQYF. As DNA, the CDR3 is TGTGCCAGTAGCTCCCTTCGAGATACGCAGTATTTT.

The gene calls are TRBV27 and TRBJ2-7; TRBD2 agrees at 12 bases. The CDR3 has 13 amino acids. The germline V gene has CDR1 MNHEY and CDR2 SMNVEV (reference sequence). V shed 8 bases, J shed 6 bases, and the junction held 5 bases outside the gene matches. CDR3 sequence: CASGRLAGVEQYF. CDR3 DNA sequence: TGTGCCAGCGGACGACTAGCGGGAGTCGAGCAGTACTTC.

V usage is TRBV29-1 and J usage is TRBJ2-7; 7 bases match TRBD2. Unmatched junction bases numbered 5, after V lost 6 bases and J lost 3 bases. Per germline, CDR1 SQVTM and CDR2 ANQGSEA. This CDR3 has 12 amino acids. CDR3 DNA: TGCAGCGTGTTGGGGGGGGACTACGAGCAGTACTTC. Amino acid sequence: CSVLGGDYEQYF.

The chain has TRBV7-9 and TRBJ1-1, with D uncertain. Germline loops: CDR1 SEHNR, CDR2 FQNEAQ (reference sequence). Trimming took 0 bases from V and 1 from J, leaving 6 bases between them. The CDR3 loop spans 14 amino acids. In nucleotides, the CDR3 is TGTGCCAGCAGCTTAGCGTACAAGAACACTGAAGCTTTCTTT. Protein product: CASSLAYKNTEAFF.

The CDR3 loop reads CASSVGPRQGADTQYF. In DNA form, the CDR3 reads TGTGCCAGCAGCGTAGGCCCCCGGCAGGGTGCAGATACGCAGTATTTT. The rearrangement uses TRBV9 and TRBJ2-3, with a tentative D call TRBD1 (5 bases). The CDR3 totals 16 residues. V was trimmed by 0 bases and J by 4 bases, leaving 15 bases between them. Germline V gene sequence: CDR1 SGDLS, CDR2 YYNGEE.

The rearrangement joins TRBV4-2 to TRBJ1-1; TRBD1 might be the D (6 bases). Per germline, CDR1 LGHNA and CDR2 YNFKEQ. The CDR3 is made up of 15 amino acids. Trimming shortened V by 4 bases and J by 11 bases, and 23 bases separated the two germline ends. The CDR3 loop reads CASSRGGHVSERAFF. As DNA, the CDR3 is TGTGCCAGCAGCCGAGGGGGACATGTTTCGGAAAGGGCTTTCTTT.

V gene TRBV27 combines with J gene TRBJ1-2, with D hard to call. Germline V gene lookup returns CDR1 MNHEY and CDR2 SMNVEV (reference sequence). V was shortened by 6 bases and J by 4 bases, with 9 bases between the two germline ends. The CDR3 runs to 12 residues. The CDR3 coding sequence is TGTGCCAGCAGGGGCGAAGGCTATGGCTACACCTTC. Encoded protein: CASRGEGYGYTF.

In the case of this clone: Relative to the germline gene, one junction end is altered; a read error may explain this. This chain links TRBV7-7 with TRBJ2-1; 8 bases fit TRBD1. The CDR3 loop spans 12 amino acids. The germline CDR1 and CDR2 sequences are SSHAT and FNYEAQ (reference sequence). CDR3 DNA sequence: TGTGCTAGCAGCCAAGACAGGGGTGAGCAGTTCTTC. It encodes CASSQDRGEQFF.